These 17 T cell receptor beta chains share one sample of origin, sequenced in a study of blood T cell repertoires in COVID-19. Here immunoSEQ multiplex PCR was the method, and the copy in TCRdb shows in-frame clones only, minus some. Of some 180,000 clones in the sample, approximately 80% are singletons; the top ten hold around 5.2%. The sequenced sample was PBMCs or T cells enriched from blood (not recorded which). These receptors originate from a woman aged 55-70 years with acute COVID-19.

The chain uses TRBV27 and TRBJ2-7, with 8 positions matching TRBD2. Germline-derived CDR1 and CDR2 are MNHEY and SMNVEV (reference sequence). This CDR3 has 15 residues. V shed 2 bases and J 3 bases; nucleotides not matched to a gene: 6. The chain's CDR3 is CASSLAGGRVYEQYF. The CDR3 DNA reads as TGTGCCAGCAGTTTAGCGGGAGGCCGGGTCTACGAGCAGTACTTC.

This clone was observed once. The chain carries TRBV7-2 and TRBJ1-4; the match to TRBD1 covers 11 bases. V shed 1 base and J 4 bases; nucleotides not matched to a gene: 5. The CDR3 contains 17 residues. The germline gives CDR1 SGHTA, CDR2 FQGNSA. Written as DNA, the CDR3 is TGTGCCAGCAGCTTAGTAGGACAGGGGGCTTTTAATGAAAAACTGTTTTTT. This translates into CASSLVGQGAFNEKLFF.

The chain has TRBV6-1 and TRBJ2-5, with TRBD2 matching over 9 bases. V dropped 2 bases and J dropped 4; count of bases not matched to a gene: 5. CDR3 length: 15 amino acids. Per germline, CDR1 MNHNS and CDR2 SASEGT. CDR3 sequence: CASSETLAGRETQYF. CDR3 sequence (DNA): TGTGCCAGCAGTGAAACCCTAGCGGGGCGAGAGACCCAGTACTTC.

This clone was recorded once. J is TRBJ1-1 and V is TRBV7-6; D possibly corresponds to TRBD1 (6 bases). CDR3 size: 15 residues. Germline CDR1 reads SGHVS; CDR2 reads FNYEAQ. V lost 4 bases and J lost 7, with 19 bases in between. Written as DNA, the CDR3 is TGTGCCAGCAGCTCACTCCAGACAGGTACGGTTGAAGCTTTCTTT. Amino acids: CASSSLQTGTVEAFF.

The count of this clone is one. This chain connects TRBV9 to TRBJ2-1, with D perhaps matching TRBD2 (6 bases). CDR1 and CDR2 (germline): SGDLS, YYNGEE. Trimming took off 4 bases at V and 8 bases at J, with 19 bases between the two ends. The CDR3 covers 15 residues. The CDR3 region has the DNA TGTGCCAGCAGCCCACTCCTTAAAGCGGGCCATGAGCAGTTCTTC. Translating it yields CASSPLLKAGHEQFF. The complete variable domain, with remaining parts taken from reference TRBV9 and TRBJ2-1, reads DSGVTQTPKHLITATGQRVTLRCSPRSGDLSVYWYQQSLDQGLQFLIQYYNGEERAKGNILERFSAQQFPDLHSELNLSSLELGDSALYFCASSPLLKAGHEQFFGPGTRLTVL.

This clone was seen once. This chain links TRBV24-1 with TRBJ2-5; possible D gene TRBD2, 6 bases. The germline V gene has CDR1 KGHDR and CDR2 SFDVKD. The V end lost 9 bases, the J end lost 5 bases, and 15 bases lay between the germline ends. CDR3 length equals 13 residues. The CDR3 coding sequence is TGTGCCACCTCCCTTGGAGGGCTGGAGACCCAGTACTTC. Its protein is CATSLGGLETQYF.

This clone was observed a few times. This chain connects TRBV4-3 to TRBJ2-1, with 7 bases lining up with TRBD2. In germline, CDR1 is LGHNA, CDR2 YSLEER. This CDR3 is 15 amino acids long. V trimming: 0 bases; J trimming: 5 bases; junction bases outside the gene matches: 4. The CDR3 DNA reads as TGCGCCAGCAGCCAAGAGGGTCTAGCGGACAATGAGCAGTTCTTC. It codes for CASSQEGLADNEQFF.

This rearrangement joins TRBV6-5 to TRBJ1-6, with D tentatively TRBD1 (6 bases). The V gene's germline CDR1 is MNHEY and CDR2 SVGAGI. The CDR3 is made up of 14 amino acids. Trimming removed 6 bases at V and 9 bases at J, with 15 bases between. This CDR3 is CASRNRDGGSPLHF. CDR3 DNA: TGTGCCAGCAGGAACAGGGACGGAGGTTCACCCCTCCACTTT.

The genes are TRBV3-1 (or the pseudogene TRBV3-2) and TRBJ2-7, with D perhaps TRBD1 (5 bases). CDR1 and CDR2 (germline): LGHDT, YNNKEL (reference sequence). V was cut by 11 bases and J by 2 bases, with 10 bases left in between. This CDR3 is 11 amino acids long. CDR3 nucleotide sequence: TGTGCCGGCCAGACAGCCTACGAGCAGTACGTC. This translates into CAGQTAYEQYV.

The chain has TRBV18 and TRBJ1-2; D call uncertain. V gave up 7 bases and J gave up 4 bases, with 19 bases separating them. The CDR3 has 15 amino acids. CDR1 is KGHSH, CDR2 LQKENI, per germline. The chain's CDR3 is CASFTDGGIGYGYTF. The CDR3 DNA is TGTGCCAGCTTCACAGACGGCGGGATTGGCTATGGCTACACCTTC.

The CDR3 DNA reads TGTGCCAGCAGAGAACTGACAGGGGGAGGTAATTCACCCCTCCACTTT. Translating gives CASRELTGGGNSPLHF. The chain recombines TRBV27 with TRBJ1-6; 9 nucleotides match TRBD1. The V gene's germline CDR1 is MNHEY and CDR2 SMNVEV (reference sequence). This CDR3 is 16 amino acids long. Trimming cost V 6 bases and J 6 bases; bases outside gene matches: 9.

The chain links TRBV4-3 to TRBJ1-4; 8 bases align to TRBD1. Trimming removed 3 bases from V and 3 bases from J; junction bases left unmatched: 3. Germline lookup yields CDR1 LGHNA and CDR2 YSLEER. The CDR3 length is 15 residues. CDR3 amino acids: CASSHQGAANEKLFF. CDR3 nucleotides: TGCGCCAGCAGCCACCAGGGGGCGGCTAATGAAAAACTGTTTTTT.

This sequence joins TRBV28 and TRBJ2-3; 12 bases fit TRBD2. The CDR3 consists of 16 residues. Germline V gene sequence: CDR1 MDHEN, CDR2 SYDVKM. The junction had 2 bases not matched to a gene; V was cut back by 4 bases and J by 0 bases. The CDR3 DNA sequence: TGTGCCAGCAGTTCCACTAGCGGGGGGAGCACAGATACGCAGTATTTT. Protein: CASSSTSGGSTDTQYF.

This chain uses TRBV6-1 with TRBJ2-1, with 7 bases fitting TRBD1. The junction had 8 bases not matched to a gene; V was cut back by 2 bases and J by 4 bases. The germline V gene has CDR1 MNHNS and CDR2 SASEGT. The CDR3 sequence is 16 residues long. CDR3 loop: CASSERDSQAYNEQFF. The CDR3 DNA is TGTGCCAGCAGTGAAAGGGACAGCCAGGCATACAATGAGCAGTTCTTC.

This chain connects TRBV27 to TRBJ1-2, with 9 bases fitting TRBD1. The V gene's germline CDR1 is MNHEY and CDR2 SMNVEV (reference sequence). The CDR3 is made up of 16 amino acids. V shed 7 bases, J shed 4 bases, and the junction held 13 bases outside the gene matches. CDR3 DNA sequence: TGTGCCAGCATCCTCGCACAGGGGGCGGTCGGCTATGGCTACACCTTC. Encoded protein: CASILAQGAVGYGYTF.

This clone has more than one count but fewer than ten. J is TRBJ1-4 and V is TRBV6-5; perhaps TRBD1 as D (6 bases). V was clipped by 4 bases and J by 7 bases, with 10 bases between them. This CDR3 has 13 residues. Germline values: CDR1 MNHEY, CDR2 SVGAGI. The CDR3 reads CASSLSRGEKLFF. The CDR3 region has the DNA TGTGCCAGCAGTTTATCCAGGGGTGAAAAACTGTTTTTT.

This chain links TRBV5-1 with TRBJ1-6; TRBD1 matches at 9 bases. The V gene end was trimmed by 4 bases and the J gene end by 7 bases; junction bases not matched to a gene: 3. Germline V gives CDR1 SGHRS, CDR2 YFSETQ. The CDR3 has 14 amino acids. The CDR3 sequence: CASSQGQGNSPLHF. The CDR3 DNA follows: TGCGCCAGCAGCCAAGGACAGGGGAATTCACCCCTCCACTTT.